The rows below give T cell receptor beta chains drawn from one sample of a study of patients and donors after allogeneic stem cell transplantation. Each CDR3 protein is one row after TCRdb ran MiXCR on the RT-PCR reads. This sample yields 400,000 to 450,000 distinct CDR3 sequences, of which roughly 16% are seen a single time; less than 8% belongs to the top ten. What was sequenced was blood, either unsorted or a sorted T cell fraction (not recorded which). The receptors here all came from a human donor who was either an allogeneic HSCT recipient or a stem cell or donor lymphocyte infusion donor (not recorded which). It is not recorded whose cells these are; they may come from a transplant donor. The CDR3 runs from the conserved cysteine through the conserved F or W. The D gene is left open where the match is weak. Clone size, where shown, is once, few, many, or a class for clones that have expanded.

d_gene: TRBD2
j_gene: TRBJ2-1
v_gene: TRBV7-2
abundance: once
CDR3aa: CASSFRGGAWGEQFF
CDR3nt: TGTGCCAGCAGCTTTCGCGGGGGGGCCTGGGGTGAGCAGTTCTTC

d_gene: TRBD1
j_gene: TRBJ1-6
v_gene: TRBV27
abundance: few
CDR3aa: CASSSQTGGNSSPLHF
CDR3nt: TGTGCCAGCAGTTCGCAGACAGGGGGGAATTCTTCACCCCTCCACTTT

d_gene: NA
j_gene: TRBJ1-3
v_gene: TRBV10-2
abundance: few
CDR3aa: CASSEGGLGRGNTIYF
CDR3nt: TGCGCCAGCAGTGAAGGAGGGCTTGGGCGTGGAAACACCATATATTTT

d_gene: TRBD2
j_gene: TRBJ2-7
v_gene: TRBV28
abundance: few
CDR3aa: CASSSGGLAEIYEQYF
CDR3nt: TGTGCCAGCAGTTCAGGGGGACTAGCAGAGATCTACGAGCAGTACTTC

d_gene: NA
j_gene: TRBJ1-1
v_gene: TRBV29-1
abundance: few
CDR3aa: CSVEVRRNTEAFF
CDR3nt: TGCAGCGTTGAAGTCAGGAGGAACACTGAAGCTTTCTTT

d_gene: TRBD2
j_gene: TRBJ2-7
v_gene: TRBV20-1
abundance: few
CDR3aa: CSARDLAGTSYEQYF
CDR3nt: TGCAGTGCTAGAGATCTAGCGGGGACATCGTACGAGCAGTACTTC

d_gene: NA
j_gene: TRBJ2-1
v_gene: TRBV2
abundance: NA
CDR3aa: CASSKGTSWSNEQFF
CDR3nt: TGTGCCAGCAGTAAAGGGACTTCTTGGAGCAATGAGCAGTTCTTC

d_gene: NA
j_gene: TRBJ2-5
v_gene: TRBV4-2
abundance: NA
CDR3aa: CASSQERGILETQYF
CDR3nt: TGTGCCAGCAGCCAAGAGCGAGGGATCCTCGAGACCCAGTACTTC

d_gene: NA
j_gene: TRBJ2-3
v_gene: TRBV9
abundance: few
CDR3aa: CASSPRLVSDTQYF
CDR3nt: TGTGCCAGCAGCCCCCGACTAGTATCAGATACGCAGTATTTT

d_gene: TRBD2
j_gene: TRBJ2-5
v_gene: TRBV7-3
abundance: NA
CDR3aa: CASSPGSSGFQETQYF
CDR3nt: TGTGCCAGCAGCCCCGGGTCTAGCGGTTTCCAAGAGACCCAGTACTTC

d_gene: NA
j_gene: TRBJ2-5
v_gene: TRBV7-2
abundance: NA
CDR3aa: CASSLDGPLSGETQYF
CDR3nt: TGTGCCAGCAGCTTAGACGGTCCTCTGAGTGGAGAGACCCAGTACTTC

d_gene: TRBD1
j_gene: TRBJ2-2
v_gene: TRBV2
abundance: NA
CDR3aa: CASTVRRTGGSTGELFF
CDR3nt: TGTGCCAGCACAGTAAGGAGGACAGGGGGCAGCACCGGGGAGCTGTTTTTT

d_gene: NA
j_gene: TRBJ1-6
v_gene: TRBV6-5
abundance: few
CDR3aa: CASSFSSNNSPLHF
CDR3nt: TGTGCCAGCAGTTTCTCCAGCAACAATTCACCCCTCCACTTT

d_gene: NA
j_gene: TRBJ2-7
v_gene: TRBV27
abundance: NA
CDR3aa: CASSLSGHSYEQYF
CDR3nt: TGTGCCAGCAGTTTAAGCGGGCACTCCTACGAGCAGTACTTC

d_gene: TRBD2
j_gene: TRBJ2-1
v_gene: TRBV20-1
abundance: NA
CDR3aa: CSAPRTSAEQFF
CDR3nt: TGCAGTGCTCCTCGGACTAGCGCTGAGCAGTTCTTC

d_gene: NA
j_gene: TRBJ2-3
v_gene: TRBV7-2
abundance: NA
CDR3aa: CASSLARGVQATQYF
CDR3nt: TGTGCCAGCAGCTTAGCGCGTGGCGTTCAGGCTACGCAGTATTTT

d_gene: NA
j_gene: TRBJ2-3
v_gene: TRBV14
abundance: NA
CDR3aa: CASSRTREDTQYF
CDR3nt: TGTGCCAGCAGCCGGACCCGGGAAGATACGCAGTATTTT

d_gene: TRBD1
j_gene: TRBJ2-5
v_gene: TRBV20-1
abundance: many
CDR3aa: CSARALGQGQETQYF
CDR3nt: TGCAGTGCTAGAGCGTTGGGACAGGGACAAGAGACCCAGTACTTC

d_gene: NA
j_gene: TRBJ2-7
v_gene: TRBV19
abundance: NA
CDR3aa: CASRPTQTGYEQYF
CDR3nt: TGTGCCAGTAGACCGACCCAAACGGGATACGAGCAGTACTTC

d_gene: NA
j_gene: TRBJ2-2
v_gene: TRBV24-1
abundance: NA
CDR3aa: CAVGIPLPGELFF
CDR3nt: TGTGCCGTCGGGATTCCACTCCCCGGGGAGCTGTTTTTT

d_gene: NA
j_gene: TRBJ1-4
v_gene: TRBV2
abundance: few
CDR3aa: CASSLQGPGEKLFF
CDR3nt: TGTGCCAGCAGTTTGCAGGGACCGGGTGAAAAACTGTTTTTT

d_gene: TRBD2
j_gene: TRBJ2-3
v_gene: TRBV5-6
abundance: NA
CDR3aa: CASNLGAGEVTDTQYF
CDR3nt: TGTGCCAGCAACTTGGGAGCGGGAGAGGTAACAGATACGCAGTATTTT

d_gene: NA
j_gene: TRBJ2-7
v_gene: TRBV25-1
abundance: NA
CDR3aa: CASSRGLIYEQYF
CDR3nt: TGTGCCAGCAGCCGCGGACTTATTTACGAGCAGTACTTC

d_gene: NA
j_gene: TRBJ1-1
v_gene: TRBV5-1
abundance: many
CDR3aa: CASSSRNTEAFF
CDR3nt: TGTGCCAGCAGCTCCAGGAACACTGAAGCTTTCTTT

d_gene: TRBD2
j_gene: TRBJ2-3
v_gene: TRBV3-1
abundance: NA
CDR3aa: CASSQKASGSAEETDTQYF
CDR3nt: TGTGCCAGCAGCCAAAAAGCTAGCGGCAGTGCTGAGGAGACAGATACGCAGTATTTT

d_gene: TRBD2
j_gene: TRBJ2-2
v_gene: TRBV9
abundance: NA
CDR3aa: CASSVGTSGRARMSGELFF
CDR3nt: TGTGCCAGCAGCGTTGGGACTAGCGGGAGGGCCCGGATGAGCGGGGAGCTGTTTTTT

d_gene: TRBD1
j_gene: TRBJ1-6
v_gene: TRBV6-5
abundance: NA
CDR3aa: CASSYGPGGTPLHF
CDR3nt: TGTGCCAGCAGTTACGGGCCAGGGGGAACACCCCTCCACTTT

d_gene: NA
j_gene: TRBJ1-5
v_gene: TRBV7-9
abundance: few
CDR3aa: CASSFTGIQPQHF
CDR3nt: TGTGCCAGCAGCTTTACAGGTATTCAGCCCCAGCATTTT

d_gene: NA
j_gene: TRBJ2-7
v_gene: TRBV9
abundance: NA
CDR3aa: CASSVDQGRGEQYF
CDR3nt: TGTGCCAGCAGCGTAGACCAGGGACGGGGCGAGCAGTACTTC

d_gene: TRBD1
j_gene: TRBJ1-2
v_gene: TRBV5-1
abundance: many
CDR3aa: CASSWAQGNNYGYTF
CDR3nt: TGCGCCAGCAGCTGGGCACAGGGGAATAACTATGGCTACACCTTC

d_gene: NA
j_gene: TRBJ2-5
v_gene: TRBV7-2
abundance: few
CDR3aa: CASSVGQRPQETQYF
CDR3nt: TGTGCCAGCAGCGTTGGGCAGCGCCCGCAAGAGACCCAGTACTTC

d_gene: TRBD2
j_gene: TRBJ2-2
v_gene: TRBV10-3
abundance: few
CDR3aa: CAIKAGVSDTGELFF
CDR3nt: TGTGCCATCAAGGCGGGAGTCTCGGACACCGGGGAGCTGTTTTTT

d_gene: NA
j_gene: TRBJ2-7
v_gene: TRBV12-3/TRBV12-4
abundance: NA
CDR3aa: CASSQLTEGLEQYF
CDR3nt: TGTGCCAGCAGTCAACTAACGGAGGGACTGGAGCAGTACTTC

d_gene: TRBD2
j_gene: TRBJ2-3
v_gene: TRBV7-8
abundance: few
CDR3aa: CASAGWGGGTDTQYF
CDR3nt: TGTGCCAGCGCTGGTTGGGGAGGGGGCACAGATACGCAGTATTTT

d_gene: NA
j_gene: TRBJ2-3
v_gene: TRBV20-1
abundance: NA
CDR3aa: CSARDRGRSRADTQYF
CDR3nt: TGCAGTGCTAGAGATAGGGGCCGGAGTAGGGCAGATACGCAGTATTTT

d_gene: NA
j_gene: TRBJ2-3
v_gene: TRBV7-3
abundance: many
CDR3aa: CASSPTASTDTQYF
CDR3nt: TGTGCCAGCAGCCCAACTGCTAGCACAGATACGCAGTATTTT

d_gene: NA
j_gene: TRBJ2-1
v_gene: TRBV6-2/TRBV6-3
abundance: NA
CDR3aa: CASSYPRTQNNEQFF
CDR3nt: TGTGCCAGCAGTTACCCCCGGACCCAAAACAATGAGCAGTTCTTC

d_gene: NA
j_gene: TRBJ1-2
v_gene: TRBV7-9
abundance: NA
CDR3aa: CASSLTYGYTF
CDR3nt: TGTGCCAGCAGTTTAACATATGGCTACACCTTC

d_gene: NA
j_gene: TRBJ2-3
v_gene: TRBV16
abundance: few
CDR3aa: CASSHGRSDTQYF
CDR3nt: TGTGCCAGCAGCCATGGCCGATCAGATACGCAGTATTTT

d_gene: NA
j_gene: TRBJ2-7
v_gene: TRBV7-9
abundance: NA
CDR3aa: CASSSKEAGPASYEQYF
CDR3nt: TGTGCCAGCAGCTCTAAGGAAGCCGGGCCCGCCTCCTACGAGCAGTACTTC

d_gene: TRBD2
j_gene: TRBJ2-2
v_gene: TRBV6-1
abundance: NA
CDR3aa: CASSRLAGGTTGELFF
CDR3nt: TGTGCCAGCAGTCGACTAGCGGGAGGGACCACCGGGGAGCTGTTTTTT

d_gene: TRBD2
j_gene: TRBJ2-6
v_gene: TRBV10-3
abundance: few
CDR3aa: CAISGTSGRSGANVLTF
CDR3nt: TGTGCCATCAGTGGGACTAGCGGGAGGTCTGGGGCCAACGTCCTGACTTTC

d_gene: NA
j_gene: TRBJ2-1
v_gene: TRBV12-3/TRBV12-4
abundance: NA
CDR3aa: CASSPPTTLNEQFF
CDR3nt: TGTGCCAGCAGTCCCCCTACGACTCTGAATGAGCAGTTCTTC

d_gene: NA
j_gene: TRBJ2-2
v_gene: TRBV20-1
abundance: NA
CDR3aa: CSAQRSGTGELFF
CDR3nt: TGCAGTGCTCAACGATCGGGGACCGGGGAGCTGTTTTTT

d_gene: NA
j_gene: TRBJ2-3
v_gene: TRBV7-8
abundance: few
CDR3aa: CASSLRTTLTDTQYF
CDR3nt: TGTGCCAGCAGCTTAAGAACTACTCTCACAGATACGCAGTATTTT

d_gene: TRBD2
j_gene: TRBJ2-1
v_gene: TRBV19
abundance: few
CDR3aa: CASTSGLAGVSYNEQFF
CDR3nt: TGTGCCAGTACCTCGGGACTAGCGGGGGTTTCCTACAATGAGCAGTTCTTC

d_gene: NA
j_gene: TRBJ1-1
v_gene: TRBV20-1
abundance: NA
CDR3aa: CSAIRTDLMNTEAFF
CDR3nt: TGCAGTGCTATTAGGACAGATCTTATGAACACTGAAGCTTTCTTT

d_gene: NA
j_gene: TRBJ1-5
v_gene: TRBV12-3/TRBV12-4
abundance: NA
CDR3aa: CASTQWTGIHQPQHF
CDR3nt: TGTGCCAGCACCCAGTGGACTGGGATTCATCAGCCCCAGCATTTT

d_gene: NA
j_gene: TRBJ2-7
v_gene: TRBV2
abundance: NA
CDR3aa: CASSVGRFAYEQYF
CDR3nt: TGTGCCAGCAGTGTAGGGAGGTTCGCCTACGAGCAGTACTTC

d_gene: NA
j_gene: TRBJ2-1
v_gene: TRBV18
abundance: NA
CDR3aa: CASSPAQSSREQFF
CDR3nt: TGTGCCAGCTCACCAGCCCAGTCTTCGCGGGAGCAGTTCTTC

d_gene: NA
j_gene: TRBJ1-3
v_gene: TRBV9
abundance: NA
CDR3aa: CASSVSPIVSGNTIYF
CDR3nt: TGTGCCAGCAGCGTTTCACCCATCGTCTCTGGAAACACCATATATTTT

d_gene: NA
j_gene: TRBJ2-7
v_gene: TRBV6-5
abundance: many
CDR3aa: CASSYYGTSYEQYF
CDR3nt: TGTGCCAGCAGTTACTACGGCACCTCCTACGAGCAGTACTTC

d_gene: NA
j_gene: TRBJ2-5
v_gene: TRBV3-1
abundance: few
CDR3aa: CASSQIVSRKETQYF
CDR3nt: TGTGCCAGCAGCCAAATAGTCTCGCGGAAAGAGACCCAGTACTTC